Below, one TCR beta chain is given with its context. This CDR3 contains 14 residues. J lost 7 bases, V lost 5 bases, and 8 bases had no gene match. The germline gives CDR1 SGHNT, CDR2 YYREEE (reference sequence). The entry originates in a study of blood T cell repertoires in COVID-19. Clones were read by immunoSEQ multiplex PCR, and TCRdb kept only the in-frame ones, dropping some. Here the sample spans more than 300,000 clones, over 80% being singletons. The chain has TRBV5-4 and TRBJ1-2; 10 positions agree with TRBD1. The sample taken for sequencing was PBMCs or T cells enriched from blood (not recorded which). This sequence was found in a woman aged 45-59 years who had recovered from COVID-19. CDR3 residues: CASRGTGVEAGYTF. The DNA for the CDR3 is TGTGCCAGCAGGGGGACAGGGGTAGAGGCTGGCTACACCTTC.